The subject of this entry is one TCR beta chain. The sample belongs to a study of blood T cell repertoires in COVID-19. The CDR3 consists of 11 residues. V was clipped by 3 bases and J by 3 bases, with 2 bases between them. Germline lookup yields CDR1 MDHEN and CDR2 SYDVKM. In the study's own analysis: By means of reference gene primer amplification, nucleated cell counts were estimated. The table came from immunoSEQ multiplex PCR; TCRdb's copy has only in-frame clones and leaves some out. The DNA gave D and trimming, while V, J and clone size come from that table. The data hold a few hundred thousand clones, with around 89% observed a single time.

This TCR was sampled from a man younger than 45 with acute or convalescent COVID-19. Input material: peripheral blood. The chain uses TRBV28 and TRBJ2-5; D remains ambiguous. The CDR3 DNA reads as TGTGCCAGCAGTTTCGAAGAGACCCAGTACTTC. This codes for CASSFEETQYF.